The present entry profiles one T cell receptor beta chain with its context. Trimming at V came to 4 bases and at J to 3 bases, leaving 22 bases not matched to a gene. The CDR3 is 22 amino acids. The germline V gene encodes CDR1 SGHVS and CDR2 FQNEAQ. The data derive from a study of cytomegalovirus exposure and HLA in healthy donors. 60 Vbeta and 13 Jbeta primers were used in PCR. The protocol was immunoSEQ multiplex PCR, while the TCRdb copy is restricted to in-frame clones and leaves out a portion. Found here are under 250,000 clones, less than 85% of them singletons; the top ten hold approximately 0.63%.

The chain couples TRBV7-8 to TRBJ2-4, with 12 bases that match TRBD1. The receptor was derived from a young man in good health and CMV-seronegative. The sample taken for sequencing was PBMCs. The CDR3 region is CASSSIAGDRGRDVEGKNIQYF. CDR3 nucleotide sequence: TGTGCCAGCAGCTCCATAGCGGGGGACAGGGGGCGCGATGTGGAGGGCAAAAACATTCAGTACTTC.